Below are 32 T cell receptor beta chains sequenced from a single sample in a study of T cell responses to AZD1222 COVID-19 vaccine. Sequenced by immunoSEQ multiplex PCR; TCRdb stores in-frame clones only, minus some. The profile shows about 120,000 clones, 85% to 95% of them singletons. The sample consisted of peripheral blood, taken on day 0 of AZD1222 vaccination. The receptors here all came from an adult in good health.

The chain recombines TRBV7-9 with TRBJ2-1; D ambiguous. V dropped 1 base and J dropped 0 bases, with 10 bases sitting between them. Germline V gives CDR1 SEHNR, CDR2 FQNEAQ (reference sequence). CDR3 length: 16 amino acids. In nucleotides, the CDR3 is TGTGCCAGCAGCTTAGGTCCGGTTGGCTCCTACAATGAGCAGTTCTTC. This gives the protein CASSLGPVGSYNEQFF.

This sequence joins TRBV5-4 and TRBJ2-1; 9 bases map to TRBD2. V dropped 0 bases and J dropped 2; count of bases not matched to a gene: 3. The CDR3 contains 16 residues. The germline CDR1 and CDR2 sequences are SGHNT and YYREEE (reference sequence). CDR3 bases: TGTGCCAGCAGCTTGGAACTAGCGGGCGCCTACAATGAGCAGTTCTTC. It translates to CASSLELAGAYNEQFF. The variable domain in full, completed from reference TRBV5-4 and TRBJ2-1, reads ETGVTQSPTHLIKTRGQQVTLRCSSQSGHNTVSWYQQALGQGPQFIFQYYREEENGRGNFPPRFSGLQFPNYSSELNVNALELDDSALYLCASSLELAGAYNEQFFGPGTRLTVL.

The genes are TRBV7-9 and TRBJ2-1, with 8 nucleotides matching TRBD2. CDR1 SEHNR and CDR2 FQNEAQ come from the germline V gene (reference sequence). V was clipped by 4 bases and J by 4 bases; unmatched bases: 6. The CDR3 spans 15 residues. CDR3 DNA: TGTGCCAGCAGCTCCTCGAGCGGGAGATACAATGAGCAGTTCTTC. Its translation: CASSSSSGRYNEQFF.

The rearrangement links TRBV6-5 to TRBJ1-1; D ambiguous. Germline CDR1 and CDR2: MNHEY and SVGAGI. This CDR3 region has 14 residues. V dropped 7 bases and J dropped 1 base, with 13 bases sitting between them. The CDR3 sequence is CASNPQRTNTEAFF. The CDR3 coding sequence is TGTGCCAGCAATCCACAAAGAACGAACACTGAAGCTTTCTTT.

The V gene is TRBV19, the J gene TRBJ1-2, with a weak D call TRBD1 (5 bases). Per the germline V gene, CDR1 is LNHDA and CDR2 is SQIVND (reference sequence). With 7 bases removed from V and 6 bases from J, the gap between germline ends came to 15 bases. This CDR3 spans 13 amino acids. The CDR3 loop reads CASTVGSGHGYTF. The CDR3 coding sequence is TGTGCCAGTACAGTTGGTTCAGGGCATGGCTACACCTTC.

This chain links TRBV7-8 with TRBJ2-2; TRBD2 agrees at 9 bases. Germline V gene data show CDR1 as SGHVS and CDR2 as FQNEAQ. Unmatched junction bases numbered 6, after V lost 3 bases and J lost 7 bases. This CDR3 has 15 residues. CDR3 loop: CASSFPSGKYGELFF. The CDR3 DNA reads as TGTGCCAGCAGCTTCCCTAGCGGGAAATACGGGGAGCTGTTTTTT.

Points on this clone: This same CDR3 is encoded by further DNA sequences in the sample. In nucleotides, the CDR3 is TGTGCCAGCAGTCTAGCACCAAGTTCCTACAATGAGCAGTTCTTC. Translation gives CASSLAPSSYNEQFF. The rearrangement uses TRBV9 and TRBJ2-1; D perhaps matches TRBD2 (5 bases). Germline V lookup: CDR1 SGDLS, CDR2 YYNGEE. V gave up 5 bases and J gave up 1 base, with 13 bases separating them. The CDR3 contains 15 residues.

The chain combines TRBV4-2 with TRBJ1-3; D is unresolved. The CDR3 has 15 amino acids. Between the trimmed V and J ends, which lost 3 bases and 0 bases, there was a span of 9 bases. Germline CDR1 is LGHNA and CDR2 is YNFKEQ. The CDR3 nucleotides are TGTGCCAGCAGCCAGCCAGGTTACTCTGGAAACACCATATATTTT. Residues: CASSQPGYSGNTIYF.

The genes are TRBV5-1 and TRBJ2-7; no firm D call. V lost 2 bases, J lost 4 bases, and 13 bases lay in between. This CDR3 has 14 amino acids. Germline CDR1 reads SGHRS; CDR2 reads YFSETQ. The CDR3 here is CASSLSTQVYEQYF. CDR3 nucleotides: TGCGCCAGCAGCTTATCTACTCAGGTATACGAGCAGTACTTC.

The chain couples TRBV7-7 to TRBJ2-5; 9 bases agree with TRBD1. The CDR3 sequence is 14 residues long. Looked up from germline, CDR1 is SSHAT and CDR2 is FNYEAQ (reference sequence). Trimming took 5 bases from V and 5 from J; bases not matched to a gene: 6. The DNA of the CDR3 is TGTGCCAGCAGCCCGGGACAGGGTAGCGAGACCCAGTACTTC. This encodes CASSPGQGSETQYF.

The V and J genes are TRBV4-1 and TRBJ2-7; possible D gene TRBD2, 6 bases. CDR3 length: 16 amino acids. The germline CDR1 and CDR2 sequences are MGHRA and YSYEKL. The V and J ends lost 3 bases and 2 bases respectively, with 17 bases between them. The DNA for the CDR3 is TGCGCCAGCAGCCAGGGCCTAGCGTCAAGGACCTACGAGCAGTACTTC. Protein: CASSQGLASRTYEQYF.

As to this clone: This same CDR3 is encoded by further DNA sequences in the sample. The chain links TRBV9 to TRBJ2-7; 11 nucleotides align to TRBD2. CDR1 is SGDLS and CDR2 is YYNGEE in the germline V gene. The V gene end was trimmed by 3 bases and the J gene end by 3 bases; junction bases not matched to a gene: 2. The CDR3 is 14 amino acids. This chain's CDR3 is CASSATSGNYEQYF. DNA for the CDR3: TGTGCCAGCAGCGCGACTAGCGGGAACTACGAGCAGTACTTC.

The J gene is TRBJ1-2, the V gene TRBV27; TRBD1 might be the D (6 bases). Germline V CDR1 and CDR2: MNHEY, SMNVEV (reference sequence). Trimming removed 4 bases at V and 4 bases at J, with 10 bases between. The CDR3 extends over 13 amino acids. The CDR3 bases are TGTGCCAGCAGTTACCAGGGGACCTATGGCTACACCTTC. This codes for CASSYQGTYGYTF.

This rearrangement joins TRBV27 to TRBJ2-3; 9 positions match TRBD2. CDR1 is MNHEY, CDR2 SMNVEV, per germline (reference sequence). The V gene end was trimmed by 0 bases and the J gene end by 6 bases; junction bases not matched to a gene: 7. CDR3 length equals 16 residues. CDR3 bases: TGTGCCAGCAGTTTATCCCCTAGCGGGACTCGGGATACGCAGTATTTT. Encoded protein: CASSLSPSGTRDTQYF.

J is TRBJ2-7 and V is TRBV28, with 10 bases identical to TRBD2. Germline-derived CDR1 and CDR2 are MDHEN and SYDVKM. The V segment lost 2 bases and the J segment 0 bases; nucleotides outside the gene matches: 4. The CDR3 sequence is 16 residues long. The CDR3 sequence: CASSLAGTSASYEQYF. As DNA, the CDR3 is TGTGCCAGCAGTTTAGCCGGGACTAGCGCCTCCTACGAGCAGTACTTC.

The J gene is TRBJ1-5, the V gene TRBV27; no clear D. Germline V gene sequence: CDR1 MNHEY, CDR2 SMNVEV (reference sequence). This CDR3 spans 14 amino acids. The V gene lost 3 bases and the J gene lost 0 bases, with 6 bases spanning the gap. The DNA of the CDR3 is TGTGCCAGCAGTTTCGACAATAGCAATCAGCCCCAGCATTTT. Encoded protein: CASSFDNSNQPQHF.

DNA of the CDR3: TGCGCCAGCAGCCAAGGAGACAGCGGGAATTCACCCCTCCACTTT. Translation: CASSQGDSGNSPLHF. The chain is built from TRBV4-1 and TRBJ1-6; the D gene is possibly TRBD1 (5 bases). Germline CDR1 is MGHRA and CDR2 is YSYEKL. The CDR3 sequence is 15 residues long. The V end lost 1 base, the J end lost 7 bases, and 11 bases lay between the germline ends.

The genes are TRBV5-8 and TRBJ2-3, with D perhaps TRBD1 (6 bases). The CDR3 extends over 15 amino acids. Germline lookup yields CDR1 SGHTS and CDR2 YDEGEE. V was trimmed by 5 bases and J by 2 bases, leaving 15 bases between them. This chain's CDR3 is CASSFPDRPTDTQYF. In DNA form, the CDR3 reads TGTGCCAGCAGTTTCCCTGACAGGCCCACAGATACGCAGTATTTT.

The rearrangement uses TRBV2 and TRBJ2-7; 11 nucleotides match TRBD2. The CDR3 extends over 15 amino acids. Germline loops: CDR1 SNHLY, CDR2 FYNNEI. J was trimmed by 1 base and V by 6 bases; bases with no gene match: 5. CDR3 bases: TGTGCCAGCAGCGTGGGACTAGCGGCTTCCTACGAGCAGTACTTC. Amino acids: CASSVGLAASYEQYF.

Turning to this clone: The junction shows a germline mismatch at one end, possibly a read error. The chain joins TRBV28 to TRBJ1-1; perhaps TRBD1 as D (5 bases). This CDR3 has 12 residues. From germline, CDR1 is MDHEN and CDR2 SYDVKM. The CDR3 coding sequence is TGTGCAAGCACCCGACAGACGACTGAAGCTTTCTTT. Amino acids: CASTRQTTEAFF.

V is TRBV18 and J is TRBJ2-3; D gene ambiguous. Germline lookup yields CDR1 KGHSH and CDR2 LQKENI. The CDR3 is made up of 12 amino acids. V was trimmed by 2 bases and J by 4 bases, leaving 4 bases between them. Here the CDR3 reads CASSPNPDTQYF. CDR3 DNA: TGTGCCAGCTCACCAAATCCAGATACGCAGTATTTT.

This clone appeared a few times. The chain couples TRBV13 to TRBJ1-4, with 10 bases matching TRBD1. This CDR3 spans 15 amino acids. V was clipped by 5 bases and J by 6 bases; unmatched bases: 6. The germline CDR1 and CDR2 sequences are PRHDT and FYEKMQ (reference sequence). The CDR3 loop is CASSRATGGDEKLFF. The CDR3 nucleotides read TGTGCCAGCAGCCGAGCGACAGGGGGCGATGAAAAACTGTTTTTT.

This clone is a singleton in its sample. The V call is TRBV11-2, the J call TRBJ2-5, with 7 bases aligning to TRBD1. The V and J ends lost 0 bases and 2 bases, in that order; junction bases with no gene match: 3. Looked up from germline, CDR1 is SGHAT and CDR2 is FQNNGV. The CDR3 is made up of 15 amino acids. The CDR3: CASSLDPGQQETQYF. CDR3 DNA: TGTGCCAGCAGCTTAGACCCGGGACAGCAAGAGACCCAGTACTTC.

The chain is built from TRBV10-3 and TRBJ1-4; D ambiguous. CDR1 ENHRY and CDR2 SYGVKD come from the germline V gene. This CDR3 comprises 14 residues. The V gene lost 2 bases and the J gene lost 1 base, with 5 bases spanning the gap. CDR3 nucleotide sequence: TGTGCCATCAGTGAGGGCAGAACTAATGAAAAACTGTTTTTT. The encoded protein is CAISEGRTNEKLFF.

This rearrangement joins TRBV7-9 to TRBJ2-1; possibly TRBD1 or TRBD2 for D (5 bases each). The CDR3 has 17 residues. V gave up 0 bases and J gave up 7 bases, with 19 bases separating them. Germline CDR1 is SEHNR and CDR2 is FQNEAQ (reference sequence). The CDR3 DNA sequence: TGTGCCAGCAGCTTAGCGAGGGGCAGCGTTGGTGGGAATGAGCAGTTCTTC. Its protein is CASSLARGSVGGNEQFF.

The genes are TRBV29-1 and TRBJ2-1, with D possibly being TRBD1 or TRBD2 (6 bases each). Trimming took 8 bases from V and 13 from J, leaving 24 bases between them. The V gene's germline CDR1 is SQVTM and CDR2 ANQGSEA. The CDR3 contains 13 residues. Here the CDR3 DNA reads TGCAGCTTCATCAAGGGGGGTAGGGGGGACCAGTTCTTC. It encodes CSFIKGGRGDQFF.

The chain links TRBV19 to TRBJ1-5; D perhaps matches TRBD1 (5 bases). V dropped 4 bases and J dropped 1 base, with 20 bases sitting between them. Germline values: CDR1 LNHDA, CDR2 SQIVND (reference sequence). The CDR3 contains 18 residues. The CDR3 loop reads CASSREGIPAGSNQPQHF. In DNA, the CDR3 is TGTGCCAGTAGTAGAGAAGGGATCCCGGCAGGGAGCAATCAGCCCCAGCATTTT. The entire variable domain, with the rest obtained from reference TRBV19 and TRBJ1-5, is as follows: DGGITQSPKYLFRKEGQNVTLSCEQNLNHDAMYWYRQDPGQGLRLIYYSQIVNDFQKGDIAEGYSVSREKKESFPLTVTSAQKNPTAFYLCASSREGIPAGSNQPQHFGDGTRLSIL.

The chain joins TRBV14 to TRBJ2-6; tentatively, D is TRBD2 (5 bases). Germline CDR1 reads SGHDN; CDR2 reads FVKESK. This CDR3 has 13 residues. CDR3 sequence: CATRGSGANVLTF. The CDR3 nucleotides are TGTGCTACACGGGGTTCTGGGGCCAACGTCCTGACTTTC.

This rearrangement joins TRBV19 to TRBJ1-1; maybe TRBD1 (6 bases). V lost 1 base and J lost 1, with 10 bases in between. The length of the CDR3 is 15 residues. Per germline, CDR1 LNHDA and CDR2 SQIVND (reference sequence). CDR3 in amino acids: CASSIGTGRNTEAFF. DNA of the CDR3: TGTGCCAGTAGTATAGGTACAGGGAGGAACACTGAAGCTTTCTTT.

The CDR3 DNA is TGTGCCAGCAGCCCGAGGGGGGGACCCGCAACCTCGGAGCAGTTCTTC. Its translation is CASSPRGGPATSEQFF. The chain combines TRBV7-9 with TRBJ2-1, with D perhaps matching TRBD2 (7 bases). The germline gives CDR1 SEHNR, CDR2 FQNEAQ (reference sequence). Trimming shortened V by 5 bases and J by 10 bases, and 24 bases separated the two germline ends. This CDR3 has 16 residues.

The chain recombines TRBV9 with TRBJ2-2; D unclear. CDR3 length: 15 residues. Germline lookup yields CDR1 SGDLS and CDR2 YYNGEE. Between the trimmed V and J ends, which lost 4 bases and 2 bases, there was a span of 12 bases. In DNA, the CDR3 is TGTGCCAGCAGCCACCTCGGGTCCAACACCGGGGAGCTGTTTTTT. Its protein product is CASSHLGSNTGELFF.

The V call is TRBV6-5, the J call TRBJ2-3, with D perhaps matching TRBD2 (5 bases). The CDR3 runs 12 residues. CDR1 and CDR2 (germline): MNHEY, SVGAGI. Trimming shortened V by 11 bases and J by 4 bases, and 13 bases separated the two germline ends. CDR3 sequence: CASRTGADTQYF. The DNA for the CDR3 is TGTGCCTCGCGCACCGGGGCAGATACGCAGTATTTT.